Listed below are T cell receptor beta chains from one sample, sequenced in a study of blood T cell repertoires in COVID-19. This table comes from immunoSEQ multiplex PCR, and its TCRdb copy is limited to in-frame clones, with some not included. In the table there are 110,000 or so clones, roughly 85% of which are singletons. Sequencing was carried out using peripheral blood. The receptors were sampled from a human donor in a cohort sampled during active COVID-19. CDR3s include the opening cysteine and the closing phenylalanine or tryptophan. Each record gives: J gene, V gene, D gene, clone size, CDR3 protein, CDR3 DNA. A D gene is named only where the DNA matches it firmly. A row's size may be missing; if present it is once, few, many or a size class.

j_gene: TRBJ1-1
v_gene: TRBV29-1
d_gene: -
abundance: -
CDR3aa: CSVEEPFRGNTEAFF
CDR3nt: TGCAGCGTTGAAGAACCATTCAGGGGGAACACTGAAGCTTTCTTT

j_gene: TRBJ2-5
v_gene: TRBV7-8
d_gene: TRBD1
abundance: once
CDR3aa: CASSSMGQQETQYF
CDR3nt: TGTGCCAGCAGCTCCATGGGACAGCAAGAGACCCAGTACTTC

j_gene: TRBJ1-1
v_gene: TRBV18
d_gene: -
abundance: -
CDR3aa: CASSPPSGSIGTEAFF
CDR3nt: TGTGCCAGCTCACCACCCTCAGGGTCGATTGGCACTGAAGCTTTCTTT

j_gene: TRBJ2-7
v_gene: TRBV29-1
d_gene: -
abundance: few
CDR3aa: CSVEDSAVGEQYF
CDR3nt: TGCAGCGTTGAAGACTCGGCGGTTGGGGAGCAGTACTTC

j_gene: TRBJ1-3
v_gene: TRBV19
d_gene: -
abundance: -
CDR3aa: CASSISADSGNTIYF
CDR3nt: TGTGCCAGTAGTATTTCGGCGGACAGTGGAAACACCATATATTTT

j_gene: TRBJ2-5
v_gene: TRBV3-1/TRBV3-2
d_gene: -
abundance: -
CDR3aa: CASAGRGRPLETQYF
CDR3nt: TGTGCCAGCGCTGGGAGAGGCAGGCCTCTCGAGACCCAGTACTTC

j_gene: TRBJ1-3
v_gene: TRBV6-5
d_gene: -
abundance: -
CDR3aa: CASRPGQTGNTIYF
CDR3nt: TGTGCCAGCAGACCCGGACAGACGGGAAACACCATATATTTT

j_gene: TRBJ2-7
v_gene: TRBV11-2
d_gene: TRBD2
abundance: once
CDR3aa: CASSLEGAGGVYEQYF
CDR3nt: TGTGCCAGCAGCTTAGAAGGTGCGGGGGGGGTATACGAGCAGTACTTC

j_gene: TRBJ1-4
v_gene: TRBV12-3/TRBV12-4
d_gene: -
abundance: -
CDR3aa: CASNREGEKLFF
CDR3nt: TGTGCCAGCAACAGGGAGGGTGAAAAACTGTTTTTT

j_gene: TRBJ2-3
v_gene: TRBV19
d_gene: -
abundance: -
CDR3aa: CASSPRRGLTDTQYF
CDR3nt: TGTGCCAGTAGCCCCAGGAGGGGGCTTACAGATACGCAGTATTTT

j_gene: TRBJ2-3
v_gene: TRBV5-8
d_gene: -
abundance: -
CDR3aa: CASSPYRVGTDTQYF
CDR3nt: TGTGCCAGCAGCCCGTACAGGGTGGGGACAGATACGCAGTATTTT

j_gene: TRBJ2-7
v_gene: TRBV7-9
d_gene: TRBD2
abundance: -
CDR3aa: CASRESGGSYEQYF
CDR3nt: TGTGCCAGCAGGGAAAGCGGGGGCTCCTACGAGCAGTACTTC

j_gene: TRBJ2-1
v_gene: TRBV5-1
d_gene: TRBD2
abundance: few
CDR3aa: CASSNPGLAGPTANEQFF
CDR3nt: TGCGCCAGCAGCAACCCGGGACTAGCGGGCCCCACGGCCAATGAGCAGTTCTTC

j_gene: TRBJ2-3
v_gene: TRBV4-3
d_gene: TRBD2
abundance: -
CDR3aa: CASSQEGLAGGLPTDTQYF
CDR3nt: TGCGCCAGCAGCCAGGAGGGACTAGCGGGGGGCCTCCCCACAGATACGCAGTATTTT

j_gene: TRBJ2-1
v_gene: TRBV10-2
d_gene: TRBD2
abundance: -
CDR3aa: CASRPSGGDSYNEQFF
CDR3nt: TGCGCCAGCAGACCTAGCGGGGGGGACTCCTACAATGAGCAGTTCTTC

j_gene: TRBJ2-1
v_gene: TRBV27
d_gene: -
abundance: -
CDR3aa: CASSPNLGTLLQARDNEQFF
CDR3nt: TGTGCCAGCAGTCCAAACCTGGGGACTCTCCTCCAGGCGCGGGACAATGAGCAGTTCTTC

j_gene: TRBJ1-1
v_gene: TRBV5-1
d_gene: TRBD1
abundance: -
CDR3aa: CASSQGDTEAFF
CDR3nt: TGCGCCAGCAGCCAGGGGGACACTGAAGCTTTCTTT

j_gene: TRBJ2-2
v_gene: TRBV6-1
d_gene: -
abundance: -
CDR3aa: CASSEALDRPNTGELFF
CDR3nt: TGTGCCAGCAGCGAAGCCCTGGACAGACCGAACACCGGGGAGCTGTTTTTT

j_gene: TRBJ1-5
v_gene: TRBV12-5
d_gene: -
abundance: -
CDR3aa: CASGLAGSNQPQHF
CDR3nt: TGTGCTAGTGGTTTGGCAGGTAGCAATCAGCCCCAGCATTTT

j_gene: TRBJ2-6
v_gene: TRBV7-2
d_gene: -
abundance: -
CDR3aa: CASSYGGGANVLTF
CDR3nt: TGTGCCAGCAGCTACGGTGGTGGGGCCAACGTCCTGACTTTC

j_gene: TRBJ2-2
v_gene: TRBV29-1
d_gene: -
abundance: -
CDR3aa: CSVEFGGELFF
CDR3nt: TGCAGCGTTGAATTCGGCGGGGAGCTGTTTTTT

j_gene: TRBJ2-1
v_gene: TRBV6-6
d_gene: -
abundance: -
CDR3aa: CASSHREYEQFF
CDR3nt: TGTGCCAGCAGTCACAGGGAGTATGAGCAGTTCTTC

j_gene: TRBJ1-6
v_gene: TRBV6-1
d_gene: -
abundance: few
CDR3aa: CASSEVRGNNSPLHF
CDR3nt: TGTGCCAGCAGTGAAGTTCGGGGTAACAATTCACCCCTCCACTTT

j_gene: TRBJ2-3
v_gene: TRBV5-1
d_gene: TRBD2
abundance: -
CDR3aa: CASSWPVAGGSTDTQYF
CDR3nt: TGCGCCAGCAGCTGGCCGGTAGCGGGGGGAAGCACAGATACGCAGTATTTT

j_gene: TRBJ2-7
v_gene: TRBV3-1/TRBV3-2
d_gene: TRBD2
abundance: -
CDR3aa: CASSQGLYVSSGGLSYEQYF
CDR3nt: TGTGCCAGCAGCCAAGGCCTGTATGTTAGTAGCGGGGGGCTTTCCTACGAGCAGTACTTC

j_gene: TRBJ2-3
v_gene: TRBV24-1
d_gene: TRBD1
abundance: -
CDR3aa: CATSEPATGADTQYF
CDR3nt: TGTGCCACCAGTGAACCCGCAACAGGGGCAGATACGCAGTATTTT

j_gene: TRBJ1-6
v_gene: TRBV7-2
d_gene: -
abundance: few
CDR3aa: CASSLVIGGANSPLHF
CDR3nt: TGTGCCAGCAGCTTAGTAATAGGAGGGGCGAATTCACCCCTCCACTTT

j_gene: TRBJ1-2
v_gene: TRBV4-3
d_gene: -
abundance: -
CDR3aa: CASSQVRGGSSGYTF
CDR3nt: TGCGCCAGCAGCCAAGTACGTGGAGGTTCGTCTGGCTACACCTTC